A selection of T cell receptor beta chains follows, all from one sample in a study of T cells in Graves' hyperthyroidism and ophthalmopathy. TCRdb recomputed calls from the multiplex PCR reads with MiXCR, one row per CDR3 protein. The sample has fewer than 450,000 distinct CDR3 sequences, roughly an eighth seen once. Sequenced sample: blood. The source of these receptors is a man aged 45 to 65 with Graves' ophthalmopathy. Each CDR3 is given with its conserved first and last residue. The order of the fields is D gene, V gene, clone size, J gene, CDR3 protein, CDR3 DNA. D genes are given only for firm matches. Part of the rows lack a size; the others show once, few, many or a class for expanded clones.

D gene: .; V gene: TRBV28; clone size: many; J gene: TRBJ2-1; CDR3 protein: CATQGGDGGLNEQFF; CDR3 DNA: TGTGCCACACAAGGGGGGGATGGGGGCCTCAATGAGCAGTTCTTC
D gene: .; V gene: TRBV5-1; clone size: many; J gene: TRBJ1-2; CDR3 protein: CASSPTRDNYGYTF; CDR3 DNA: TGCGCCAGCAGCCCAACACGGGATAACTATGGCTACACCTTC
D gene: .; V gene: TRBV12-3/TRBV12-4; clone size: .; J gene: TRBJ2-3; CDR3 protein: CASSHSSASTDTQYF; CDR3 DNA: TGTGCCAGCAGCCATTCCTCTGCCAGCACAGATACGCAGTATTTT
D gene: TRBD2; V gene: TRBV6-1; clone size: .; J gene: TRBJ2-1; CDR3 protein: CASSKLAGGGNEQFF; CDR3 DNA: TGTGCCAGCAGTAAACTAGCGGGAGGGGGCAATGAGCAGTTCTTC
D gene: TRBD2; V gene: TRBV30; clone size: .; J gene: TRBJ2-1; CDR3 protein: CAWSRLAGMSSYNEQFF; CDR3 DNA: TGTGCCTGGAGTAGACTAGCGGGGATGAGCTCCTACAATGAGCAGTTCTTC
D gene: .; V gene: TRBV7-9; clone size: many; J gene: TRBJ2-5; CDR3 protein: CASSSGRRETQYF; CDR3 DNA: TGTGCCAGCAGCTCAGGACGTCGGGAGACCCAGTACTTC
D gene: TRBD2; V gene: TRBV28; clone size: many; J gene: TRBJ2-5; CDR3 protein: CASSLRLAGGPTDQETQYF; CDR3 DNA: TGTGCCAGCAGTTTAAGACTAGCGGGAGGACCCACCGATCAAGAGACCCAGTACTTC
D gene: .; V gene: TRBV29-1; clone size: many; J gene: TRBJ1-1; CDR3 protein: CSVGRNTEAFF; CDR3 DNA: TGCAGCGTTGGAAGGAACACTGAAGCTTTCTTT
D gene: TRBD2; V gene: TRBV7-6; clone size: many; J gene: TRBJ2-1; CDR3 protein: CASSLLSSGRAGNEQFF; CDR3 DNA: TGTGCCAGCAGCTTATTGTCTAGCGGGAGGGCCGGGAATGAGCAGTTCTTC
D gene: .; V gene: TRBV5-5; clone size: many; J gene: TRBJ2-3; CDR3 protein: CASSPGVDTQYF; CDR3 DNA: TGTGCCAGCAGCCCTGGAGTAGATACGCAGTATTTT
D gene: .; V gene: TRBV7-6; clone size: few; J gene: TRBJ2-2; CDR3 protein: CASSLQGPTLGTGELFF; CDR3 DNA: TGTGCCAGCAGCTTACAGGGGCCCACACTCGGCACCGGGGAGCTGTTTTTT
D gene: TRBD2; V gene: TRBV11-3; clone size: many; J gene: TRBJ2-1; CDR3 protein: CASSSGTSGSIYEQFF; CDR3 DNA: TGTGCCAGCAGCTCCGGGACTAGCGGGAGTATCTATGAGCAGTTCTTC
D gene: .; V gene: TRBV20-1; clone size: few; J gene: TRBJ2-1; CDR3 protein: CSATRGVGYNEQFF; CDR3 DNA: TGCAGTGCTACCAGGGGGGTGGGATACAATGAGCAGTTCTTC
D gene: .; V gene: TRBV3-1; clone size: many; J gene: TRBJ2-3; CDR3 protein: CASSQDWSTDTQYF; CDR3 DNA: TGTGCCAGCAGCCAAGACTGGAGCACAGATACGCAGTATTTT
D gene: .; V gene: TRBV7-2; clone size: many; J gene: TRBJ2-4; CDR3 protein: CASSLVSLVGAKNIQYF; CDR3 DNA: TGTGCCAGCAGCTTAGTGTCCCTAGTGGGGGCCAAAAACATTCAGTACTTC
D gene: .; V gene: TRBV20-1; clone size: few; J gene: TRBJ2-2; CDR3 protein: CSAREGSDTGELFF; CDR3 DNA: TGCAGTGCTAGGGAGGGATCCGACACCGGGGAGCTGTTTTTT
D gene: .; V gene: TRBV12-3/TRBV12-4; clone size: .; J gene: TRBJ2-1; CDR3 protein: CASTDGTAYNEQFF; CDR3 DNA: TGTGCCAGCACAGACGGGACTGCCTACAATGAGCAGTTCTTC
D gene: .; V gene: TRBV9; clone size: few; J gene: TRBJ2-3; CDR3 protein: CASSARLREVDTQYF; CDR3 DNA: TGTGCCAGCAGCGCACGACTACGAGAGGTGGATACGCAGTATTTT
D gene: TRBD2; V gene: TRBV20-1; clone size: few; J gene: TRBJ2-7; CDR3 protein: CSARALAVSSYEQYF; CDR3 DNA: TGCAGTGCTAGAGCCCTAGCGGTGAGCTCCTACGAGCAGTACTTC
D gene: .; V gene: TRBV28; clone size: many; J gene: TRBJ1-2; CDR3 protein: CASSSGRYYGYTF; CDR3 DNA: TGTGCCAGCAGTTCGGGACGGTACTATGGCTACACCTTC
D gene: TRBD2; V gene: TRBV14; clone size: many; J gene: TRBJ2-1; CDR3 protein: CASSSTPPGTSGRGTEQFF; CDR3 DNA: TGTGCCAGCAGCTCGACACCTCCCGGGACTAGCGGGAGGGGGACTGAGCAGTTCTTC
D gene: .; V gene: TRBV10-3; clone size: .; J gene: TRBJ2-7; CDR3 protein: CAISEGRPYEQYF; CDR3 DNA: TGTGCCATCAGTGAGGGCAGACCCTACGAGCAGTACTTC
D gene: .; V gene: TRBV9; clone size: .; J gene: TRBJ2-5; CDR3 protein: CASSVGGLGGLETQYF; CDR3 DNA: TGTGCCAGCAGCGTAGGGGGACTCGGAGGATTGGAGACCCAGTACTTC
D gene: .; V gene: TRBV29-1; clone size: few; J gene: TRBJ2-7; CDR3 protein: CSVAFRDASYEQYF; CDR3 DNA: TGCAGCGTTGCTTTCAGGGATGCCTCCTACGAGCAGTACTTC
D gene: .; V gene: TRBV12-3/TRBV12-4; clone size: .; J gene: TRBJ2-5; CDR3 protein: CASSLSGPGTQYF; CDR3 DNA: TGTGCCAGCAGTTTATCTGGACCCGGGACCCAGTACTTC
D gene: .; V gene: TRBV20-1; clone size: many; J gene: TRBJ1-2; CDR3 protein: CSASLAAGDDYGYTF; CDR3 DNA: TGCAGTGCTAGCCTCGCGGCGGGGGATGACTATGGCTACACCTTC
D gene: .; V gene: TRBV6-1; clone size: many; J gene: TRBJ2-5; CDR3 protein: CASSRLVVGVQETQYF; CDR3 DNA: TGTGCCAGCAGTCGGTTGGTTGTTGGGGTGCAAGAGACCCAGTACTTC
D gene: .; V gene: TRBV4-1; clone size: few; J gene: TRBJ1-3; CDR3 protein: CASSQGAGLNTIYF; CDR3 DNA: TGCGCCAGCAGCCAGGGAGCCGGGTTGAACACCATATATTTT
D gene: .; V gene: TRBV3-1; clone size: many; J gene: TRBJ2-3; CDR3 protein: CASSQDTGRGDTQYF; CDR3 DNA: TGTGCCAGCAGCCAAGACACAGGCCGAGGAGATACGCAGTATTTT
D gene: TRBD1; V gene: TRBV12-3/TRBV12-4; clone size: many; J gene: TRBJ2-1; CDR3 protein: CASSLDRGSVFIPEQFF; CDR3 DNA: TGTGCCAGCAGTTTAGACAGGGGAAGTGTTTTTATCCCCGAGCAGTTCTTC
D gene: .; V gene: TRBV9; clone size: many; J gene: TRBJ2-1; CDR3 protein: CASSVSGDSYNEQFF; CDR3 DNA: TGTGCCAGCAGCGTATCGGGGGACTCCTACAATGAGCAGTTCTTC
D gene: TRBD2; V gene: TRBV30; clone size: few; J gene: TRBJ2-1; CDR3 protein: CAREGLAGHEQFF; CDR3 DNA: TGTGCTCGGGAGGGACTAGCGGGCCATGAGCAGTTCTTC
D gene: .; V gene: TRBV6-5; clone size: .; J gene: TRBJ2-1; CDR3 protein: CASGAEPIYNEQFF; CDR3 DNA: TGTGCCAGCGGGGCGGAACCTATTTACAATGAGCAGTTCTTC
D gene: .; V gene: TRBV12-3/TRBV12-4; clone size: many; J gene: TRBJ1-5; CDR3 protein: CASILSGGASNQPQHF; CDR3 DNA: TGTGCCAGCATATTATCGGGGGGTGCTAGCAATCAGCCCCAGCATTTT
D gene: .; V gene: TRBV9; clone size: .; J gene: TRBJ2-2; CDR3 protein: CASSVALGPNFDANTGELFF; CDR3 DNA: TGTGCCAGCAGCGTAGCCTTGGGTCCTAACTTCGACGCGAACACCGGGGAGCTGTTTTTT
D gene: TRBD1; V gene: TRBV14; clone size: few; J gene: TRBJ2-1; CDR3 protein: CASSPRDRGSDNEQFF; CDR3 DNA: TGTGCCAGCAGCCCGAGGGACAGGGGGTCGGACAATGAGCAGTTCTTC
D gene: .; V gene: TRBV24-1; clone size: many; J gene: TRBJ2-1; CDR3 protein: CATSDPRGAANEQFF; CDR3 DNA: TGTGCCACCAGTGATCCCCGAGGAGCGGCCAATGAGCAGTTCTTC
D gene: .; V gene: TRBV28; clone size: .; J gene: TRBJ2-7; CDR3 protein: CASRGNGNYEQYF; CDR3 DNA: TGTGCCAGCAGGGGTAACGGAAACTACGAGCAGTACTTC
D gene: .; V gene: TRBV6-1; clone size: many; J gene: TRBJ1-1; CDR3 protein: CASGKTVMNTEAFF; CDR3 DNA: TGTGCCAGCGGAAAGACCGTGATGAACACTGAAGCTTTCTTT
D gene: .; V gene: TRBV24-1; clone size: many; J gene: TRBJ2-7; CDR3 protein: CATSGGFEQYF; CDR3 DNA: TGTGCCACCAGTGGGGGATTCGAGCAGTACTTC
D gene: .; V gene: TRBV20-1; clone size: many; J gene: TRBJ2-7; CDR3 protein: CSARGAIYEQYF; CDR3 DNA: TGCAGTGCTAGAGGCGCGATCTACGAGCAGTACTTC